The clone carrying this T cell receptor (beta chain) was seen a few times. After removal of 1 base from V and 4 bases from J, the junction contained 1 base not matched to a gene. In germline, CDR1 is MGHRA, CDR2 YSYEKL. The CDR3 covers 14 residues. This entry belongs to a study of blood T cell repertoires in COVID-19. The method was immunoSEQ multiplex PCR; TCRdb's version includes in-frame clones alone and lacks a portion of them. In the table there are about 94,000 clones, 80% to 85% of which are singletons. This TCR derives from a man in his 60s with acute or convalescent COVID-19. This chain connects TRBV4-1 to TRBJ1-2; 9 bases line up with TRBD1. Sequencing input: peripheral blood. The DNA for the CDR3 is TGCGCCAGCAGCCAAGCGGACAGGGGCTATGGCTACACCTTC. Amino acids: CASSQADRGYGYTF.